The source of this T cell receptor (beta chain) is a study of T cell clones after liver transplantation. Study overall: Liver transplant recipients had immunosuppression withdrawal attempted within 2 years. Post-transplant blood was tracked for graft-donor-reactive T cell clones identified in a pre-transplant mixed lymphocyte reaction. Findings and limits, study-wide: In most of the 8 subjects, circulating graft-donor-reactive CD4 TCRbeta sequences fell significantly after transplant. A larger donor-reactive than third-party decline suggested partial antigen-specific deletion.

To note about this clone: Its antigen is not identified.

Looked up from germline, CDR1 is SQVTM and CDR2 is ANQGSEA. The CDR3 contains 12 residues. The J segment lost 2 bases and the V segment lost 7 bases, leaving 3 bases of the junction unmatched. Assay: immunoSEQ multiplex PCR; the TCRdb copy retains only in-frame clones and omits some. The data contain fewer than 80,000 clones, around 80% of them singletons. This chain connects TRBV29-1 to TRBJ2-5, with 8 bases aligning to TRBD1. Sequences were derived from CD4+ T cells from blood, sampled around 50 months after liver transplant. The TCR originated in a human patient who received a liver transplant. These T cells may partly come from the graft donor. The CDR3 loop reads CSAYRGQETQYF. CDR3 DNA: TGCAGCGCCTACAGGGGGCAAGAGACCCAGTACTTC.